This T cell receptor beta chain is drawn from a study of blood T cell repertoires in COVID-19. Germline lookup yields CDR1 MNHEY and CDR2 SMNVEV (reference sequence). The CDR3 contains 14 residues. The junction had 9 bases not matched to a gene; V was cut back by 6 bases and J by 5 bases. The protocol was immunoSEQ multiplex PCR, while the TCRdb copy is restricted to in-frame clones and leaves out a portion. The sample carries 200,000 to 250,000 clones, about 90% recorded once. The sequence was obtained from a woman younger than 45 who had been exposed to COVID-19. The sample comprised PBMCs or T cells enriched from blood (not recorded which). This chain uses TRBV27 with TRBJ2-7; TRBD1 matches at 8 bases. The CDR3 DNA reads as TGTGCCAGCAGCGGACAGGGAACGAGGGACGAGCAGTACTTC. Translation: CASSGQGTRDEQYF.